The clone carrying this TCR beta chain was detected many times. Its antigen is unidentified. This specimen belongs to a study of T cells after yellow fever vaccination. V lost 2 bases, J lost 2 bases, and 10 bases lay in between. The CDR3 extends over 15 amino acids. Via MiXCR, TCRdb re-called the 5' RACE reads, giving one row per CDR3 protein. The table has roughly 150,000 distinct CDR3 sequences, under 7% seen once. The study, taken as a whole, reports: The study noted that FACS-sorted repertoires could contain abundant clonotypes contaminating from the bulk population.

Sequencing used CD4+ T cells sorted from PBMCs, obtained 10 days after the yellow fever booster vaccination. The chain joins TRBV12-3 or TRBV12-4 to TRBJ2-1, with D perhaps TRBD1 (5 bases). This receptor was obtained from a man aged 30 to 39 who received the YFV17D yellow fever vaccine. The CDR3 coding sequence is TGTGCCAGCAGTTTAACGGGCAGGGCCTACAATGAGCAGTTCTTC. Its protein is CASSLTGRAYNEQFF.